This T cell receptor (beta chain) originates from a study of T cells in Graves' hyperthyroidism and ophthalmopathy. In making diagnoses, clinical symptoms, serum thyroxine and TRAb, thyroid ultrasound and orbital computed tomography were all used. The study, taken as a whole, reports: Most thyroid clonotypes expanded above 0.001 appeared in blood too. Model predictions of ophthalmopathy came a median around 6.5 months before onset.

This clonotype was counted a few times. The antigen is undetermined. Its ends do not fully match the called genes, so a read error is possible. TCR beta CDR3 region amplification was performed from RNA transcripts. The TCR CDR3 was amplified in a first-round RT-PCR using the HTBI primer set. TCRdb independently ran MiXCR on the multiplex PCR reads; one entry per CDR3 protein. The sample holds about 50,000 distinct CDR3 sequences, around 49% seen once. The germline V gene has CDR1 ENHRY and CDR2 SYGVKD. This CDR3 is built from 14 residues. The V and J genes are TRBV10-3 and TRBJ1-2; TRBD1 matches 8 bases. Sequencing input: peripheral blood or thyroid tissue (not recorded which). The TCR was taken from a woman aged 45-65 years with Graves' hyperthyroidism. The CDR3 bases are TGTGCCACCAGTGTGGCAGGGGGCGACTATGGCTACACCTTC. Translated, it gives CATSVAGGDYGYTF.